The 20 T cell receptor beta chains given below trace back to one sample, sequenced in a study of Graves' ophthalmopathy and Graves' hyperthyroidism. Amplification targeted the TCR beta CDR3 regions, with RNA transcripts as the source material. HTBI-primed RT-PCR formed the first round, and a multiplex PCR formed the second. TCRdb reprocessed the multiplex PCR reads with MiXCR, giving one entry per CDR3 protein. In the table there are some 390,000 distinct CDR3 sequences, about 16% of which are singletons. Source material: peripheral blood. Receptors originate from a woman younger than 30 with Graves' ophthalmopathy.

The CDR3 coding sequence is TGCAGTGCTAGAGATTGGGCGGGAGTAGTAGAGACCCAGTACTTC. It specifies CSARDWAGVVETQYF. The V gene is TRBV20-1, the J gene TRBJ2-5, with 7 positions matching TRBD2. The V and J ends lost 0 bases and 4 bases, in that order; junction bases with no gene match: 8. Germline loops: CDR1 DFQATT, CDR2 SNEGSKA (reference sequence). This CDR3 has 15 amino acids.

This clonotype was observed at least ten times. The chain is built from TRBV30 and TRBJ1-3; no clear D gene. The CDR3 sequence is 14 residues long. V lost 4 bases and J lost 4, with 14 bases in between. CDR1 and CDR2 (germline): GTSNPN, SVGIG (reference sequence). CDR3 nucleotide sequence: TGTGCCTGGAATTCTCTAACCGGAGGAAACACCATATATTTT. Translation: CAWNSLTGGNTIYF. The full variable domain, completed using reference TRBV30 and TRBJ1-3, is SQTIHQWPATLVQPVGSPLSLECTVEGTSNPNLYWYRQAAGRGLQLLFYSVGIGQISSEVPQNLSASRPQDRQFILSSKKLLLSDSGFYLCAWNSLTGGNTIYFGEGSWLTVV.

The chain carries TRBV11-2 and TRBJ2-7; D remains ambiguous. The CDR3 is 14 amino acids. Trimming cost V 1 base and J 2 bases, with 9 bases left between them. Per the germline V gene, CDR1 is SGHAT and CDR2 is FQNNGV. CDR3 amino acids: CASSLGNGPYEQYF. Here the CDR3 DNA reads TGTGCCAGCAGCTTAGGAAACGGGCCCTACGAGCAGTACTTC.

This clonotype was counted ten times or more. CDR3 region: CASSSGRTSGNTIYF. CDR3 bases: TGCGCCAGCAGCTCGGGACGTACCTCTGGAAACACCATATATTTT. The chain recombines TRBV5-1 with TRBJ1-3; D is possibly TRBD1 (5 bases). V was pared by 3 bases and J by 0 bases, with 10 bases between. The CDR3 is made up of 15 amino acids. CDR1 SGHRS and CDR2 YFSETQ come from the germline V gene.

The CDR3 here is CASRVRGRDTEAFF. The CDR3 DNA is TGTGCCAGCAGAGTCAGGGGGCGCGACACTGAAGCTTTCTTT. V gene TRBV28 combines with J gene TRBJ1-1, with 8 bases fitting TRBD1. CDR3 size: 14 residues. Germline CDR1 MDHEN, CDR2 SYDVKM. V gave up 6 bases and J gave up 3 bases; unmatched junction bases: 6. The variable domain in full, completed from reference TRBV28 and TRBJ1-1, reads DVKVTQSSRYLVKRTGEKVFLECVQDMDHENMFWYRQDPGLGLRLIYFSYDVKMKEKGDIPEGYSVSREKKERFSLILESASTNQTSMYLCASRVRGRDTEAFFGQGTRLTVV.

This clonotype occurred many times. J is TRBJ2-5 and V is TRBV20-1; tentatively, D is TRBD1 (5 bases). The CDR3 contains 14 residues. With 6 bases removed from V and 2 bases from J, the gap between germline ends came to 16 bases. Germline CDR1 DFQATT, CDR2 SNEGSKA (reference sequence). The DNA of the CDR3 is TGCAGTGCGGGCAACGCAGGGAAACAAGAGACCCAGTACTTC. Its translation is CSAGNAGKQETQYF.

This clonotype was counted between two and nine times. Since no conserved phenylalanine or tryptophan closes the CDR3, a read error is the likely cause. It is unclear where the CDR3 begins or ends on the DNA, so no DNA is shown, and the CDR3 is as TCRdb lists it. The CDR3 reads CASSATGTSG. This chain links TRBV7-2 with TRBJ2-7; the listed D gene, TRBD2, was not tested against the DNA. Germline values: CDR1 SGHTA, CDR2 FQGNSA. 10 amino acids form the CDR3, both terminal residues included.

This clonotype was observed at least ten times. This chain joins TRBV10-3 and TRBJ1-5, with TRBD1 as a possible D gene (5 bases). Trimming took 11 bases from V and 8 from J, leaving 16 bases between them. CDR3 length: 12 residues. Germline V gene lookup returns CDR1 ENHRY and CDR2 SYGVKD. The CDR3 spells CASRGSSEPQHF. CDR3 DNA: TGTGCCTCCCGGGGCTCGTCCGAGCCCCAGCATTTT.

The V and J genes are TRBV4-3 and TRBJ2-2; 8 nucleotides align to TRBD2. This CDR3 is 17 amino acids long. V shed 0 bases, J shed 1 base, and the junction held 4 bases outside the gene matches. CDR1 and CDR2 from the germline V gene are LGHNA and YSLEER. The CDR3 DNA reads as TGCGCCAGCAGCCAAGATACCACTAGCGGGAACACCGGGGAGCTGTTTTTT. This codes for CASSQDTTSGNTGELFF.

The V gene is TRBV7-8, the J gene TRBJ1-5, with a weak D call TRBD1 (5 bases). This CDR3 has 15 amino acids. V was shortened by 5 bases and J by 9 bases, with 20 bases between the two germline ends. Germline CDR1 SGHVS, CDR2 FQNEAQ. The CDR3 nucleotides are TGTGCCAGCAGCCACGGGACCGGGAAATCTCGGCCCCAGCATTTT. As protein: CASSHGTGKSRPQHF.

This clonotype showed up many times. The J gene is TRBJ1-1, the V gene TRBV10-3; TRBD1 agrees at 8 bases. Germline V gene lookup returns CDR1 ENHRY and CDR2 SYGVKD. The CDR3 consists of 16 residues. V lost 4 bases, J lost 0 bases, and 7 bases stayed unmatched. DNA for the CDR3: TGTGCCATCAGTGGGGGGACAGGCGGAATGAACACTGAAGCTTTCTTT. Its translation is CAISGGTGGMNTEAFF.

This chain connects TRBV10-3 to TRBJ2-5; D gene uncertain. The CDR3 is made up of 13 amino acids. Trimming cost V 0 bases and J 5 bases, with 7 bases left between them. Per germline, CDR1 ENHRY and CDR2 SYGVKD. CDR3 nucleotide sequence: TGTGCCATCAGTGAGTCCCCTGATGAGACCCAGTACTTC. This translates into CAISESPDETQYF.

This chain uses TRBV6-2 or TRBV6-3 with TRBJ2-4; perhaps TRBD2 as D (5 bases). CDR3 length equals 14 residues. Germline V gives CDR1 MNHEY, CDR2 SVGEGT. V lost 6 bases and J lost 1, with 10 bases in between. CDR3 sequence: CASSIGKAKNIQYF. The DNA of the CDR3 is TGTGCCAGCAGCATCGGGAAGGCCAAAAACATTCAGTACTTC.

Ten or more counts support this clonotype. The rearrangement links TRBV19 to TRBJ2-2; D is uncertain. CDR3 length equals 14 residues. Trimming cost V 3 bases and J 4 bases, with 9 bases left between them. Germline assignment: CDR1 LNHDA and CDR2 SQIVND (reference sequence). The CDR3 coding sequence is TGTGCCAGTAGTATTGATATCGGCACCGGGGAGCTGTTTTTT. It specifies CASSIDIGTGELFF.

Many counts were recorded for this clonotype. The chain links TRBV5-1 to TRBJ2-2, with a weak D call TRBD1 (6 bases). The CDR3 covers 15 residues. Germline values: CDR1 SGHRS, CDR2 YFSETQ. V was cut by 5 bases and J by 1 base, with 12 bases left in between. The DNA for the CDR3 is TGCGCCAGCAGTCTGGGGGCCCGGAACACCGGGGAGCTGTTTTTT. It encodes CASSLGARNTGELFF. Combining the CDR3 with reference TRBV5-1 and TRBJ2-2 gives the whole variable domain KAGVTQTPRYLIKTRGQQVTLSCSPISGHRSVSWYQQTPGQGLQFLFEYFSETQRNKGNFPGRFSGRQFSNSRSEMNVSTLELGDSALYLCASSLGARNTGELFFGEGSRLTVL.

This clonotype is deemed medium-sized. The rearrangement links TRBV6-2 or TRBV6-3 to TRBJ2-2; no firm D call. V lost 2 bases and J 1 base, leaving 14 bases between the germline ends. Per the germline V gene, CDR1 is MNHEY and CDR2 is SVGEGT. The CDR3 totals 17 residues. The CDR3 region has the DNA TGTGCCAGCAGTTACCCTGGCAGCTTGAAGAACACCGGGGAGCTGTTTTTT. This codes for CASSYPGSLKNTGELFF.

This clonotype was seen at least ten times. The gene calls are TRBV12-3 or TRBV12-4 and TRBJ1-2; D remains unclear. The V gene lost 5 bases and the J gene lost 0 bases, with 10 bases spanning the gap. This CDR3 region has 14 residues. The CDR3 sequence: CASSRGSSNYGYTF. The DNA for the CDR3 is TGTGCCAGCAGTAGAGGGTCTTCTAACTATGGCTACACCTTC.

This clonotype was counted at least ten times. The J gene is TRBJ2-7, the V gene TRBV24-1; the D is unclear. V dropped 4 bases and J dropped 0 bases, with 9 bases sitting between them. The CDR3 has 14 amino acids. The germline V gene has CDR1 KGHDR and CDR2 SFDVKD. CDR3 residues: CATSESGPSYEQYF. CDR3 DNA: TGTGCCACCAGTGAATCAGGACCCTCCTACGAGCAGTACTTC.

V usage is TRBV7-2 and J usage is TRBJ2-4, with D possibly matching TRBD2 (6 bases). The germline V and J ends were trimmed by 3 bases and 9 bases, with 15 bases remaining between them. The CDR3 sequence is 14 residues long. The V gene's germline CDR1 is SGHTA and CDR2 FQGNSA. CDR3 nucleotides: TGTGCCAGCAGCTTCGGAGCAGGAGGGGCCATTCAGTACTTC. Translating gives CASSFGAGGAIQYF.

This clonotype was seen at least ten times. The chain recombines TRBV7-9 with TRBJ1-1, with D possibly TRBD1 on 6 matching bases. V lost 5 bases and J lost 8, with 15 bases in between. This CDR3 contains 13 residues. Germline V CDR1 and CDR2: SEHNR, FQNEAQ (reference sequence). CDR3: CASSRSTGMEAFF. The DNA of the CDR3 is TGTGCCAGCAGCCGGAGCACAGGGATGGAAGCTTTCTTT.